The TCR beta chain under discussion was sequenced for a study of long-term antiretroviral therapy in people with HIV (dated by TCRdb to 2021 to 2024). Study-wide context: The earliest samples were collected about a decade before the 2015 WHO recommendation for immediate ART, when ART was typically delayed until CD4 counts fell. A retrospective serial study tested whether ART initiation and durable HIV suppression were associated with changes in peripheral blood TRB repertoire composition and diversity. A total of roughly 200 cryopreserved PBMC samples were contributed to the cohort by 30 adults with confirmed HIV infection, with samples collected serially over a mean of approximately six years (range 1-12). Eleven of the 30 participants with HIV were female. No cross-contamination during QIAcube processing was shown when test extractions of a monoclonal T-cell line were performed alongside approximately 32 polyclonal samples.

Results the study describes overall, beyond this receptor: No data were available on ART adherence, viral resistance or therapy changes, limiting inferences about post-ART repertoire changes. Because PBMC availability was limited, only the TCR beta chain was sequenced, with no alpha chain pairing. A significant increase in TRB diversity was found to be associated with ART initiation, although TRB diversity was observed to remain significantly below that of transplant donor controls even after long-term ART. Compared with controls, HIV repertoires had narrower CDR3 length ranges, and the network structure pointed to an antigen-experienced repertoire that shifted only slightly toward naive after ART. The samples were dated from about 2003 to 2018, and the ART regimens that were used may be less effective than current ART regimens. Expanded TRB clones identified before ART initiation dominated the repertoire at all time points, although this dominance fluctuated and declined in many PLHIV after ART. Unsorted PBMC were profiled instead of sorted CD4+ and CD8+ T cells because pre-ART samples had limited cell numbers.

Of note for this clone: Its antigen remains undetermined. No qualities accompany the bases; no much larger clone lies one base away.

Inclusion was restricted to participants for whom at least one PBMC sample before ART initiation and at least two post-ART samples were available. Every participant with HIV received treatment in the United States of America. Before DNA extraction, cryopreserved samples of 1-10 million PBMC were thawed and washed. At the time of the earliest PBMC sample for each participant with HIV, ages ranged from roughly 20 to 60 years. Per participant, PBMC samples came from 1-4 timepoints prior to ART initiation and 2-8 timepoints following ART initiation, for a median of 7 samples. For every participant, serial HIV viral load, CD4+ T-cell count, ART history and demographic data were obtained. A Qiagen kit on a QIAcube was used to extract genomic DNA from unsorted PBMC, with samples processed in batches of 12. Sequencing of the TRB variable region was done with the immunoSEQ hsTCRB v3.0 assay at survey level resolution. A depth of about 35,000-50,000 T-cell genomes per sample was targeted for TRB sequencing. TRB libraries were pooled and sequenced on an Illumina MiSeq using a v3 150-cycle kit. Per the source publication's procedure: Repertoire analysis was performed in R inside a reproducible Nextflow workflow that covered QC, data transformation and analysis. LymphoSeq2, an R package for AIRR-Seq data exploration, was used to implement custom analyses. Four samples that yielded fewer than 5000 total TRB sequences were excluded, so that 150 to 200 HIV repertoires were analyzed. Among the 188 retained HIV repertoires, 55 to 65 were collected before ART initiation and around 130 were collected after ART initiation. Repertoires were downsampled to 5000 TRB nucleotide sequences, with summary statistics averaged over 100 downsampling iterations. TRB sequences were retained for analysis only if CDR3 regions of at least seven amino acids were present. Diversity was assessed using a clonality score derived from Shannon entropy and using the Gini coefficient. In the repertoire networks, any two of the top 5000 CDR3 amino acid sequences were linked whenever the two sequences differed by an edit distance of one. Antigen specificity groups and MHC restriction were predicted for TRB CDR3 amino acid sequences with GLIPH2. To flag known associations with CMV, EBV, HIV or tissue antigens, CDR3 amino acid sequences were compared against VDJdb and McPAS-TCR. Pre-ART, post-ART and control groups were compared with Wilcoxon signed-rank tests and Holm-Bonferroni correction. The clones in this table, taken by TCRdb from immuneACCESS, are in-frame only. Not every clone is retained; where verified, under half of the shortfall comes from an unresolved V gene, and the cause of the rest is unknown. That table is the source of V, J and clone size, and D and trimming were worked out from the DNA. Here the sample has around 19,000 clones; around 84% occur a single time. The ten top clones hold about an eighth of the sample.

Reading the germline V gene gives CDR1 KGHSH and CDR2 LQKENI. The CDR3 measures 13 amino acids from cysteine to phenylalanine. Only the CDR3 region is kept as DNA, spanning 39 bases read in frame from base 1. Trimming at the junction amounts to 6 bases on V and 3 bases on J, and the germline ends lie 12 bases apart. The chain is assembled from TRBV18 and TRBJ2-7; the D assignment is uncertain and may be TRBD1 or TRBD2, with 7 bases supporting each. The specimen comprised unsorted PBMCs, sampled 0.3 years after starting antiretroviral therapy. This sequence originates from a woman between 45 and 60 years old with HIV. The CDR3 region: CASSDREGYEQYF. The nucleotide sequence is given as TGTGCCAGCTCCGACAGGGAGGGCTACGAGCAGTACTTC.